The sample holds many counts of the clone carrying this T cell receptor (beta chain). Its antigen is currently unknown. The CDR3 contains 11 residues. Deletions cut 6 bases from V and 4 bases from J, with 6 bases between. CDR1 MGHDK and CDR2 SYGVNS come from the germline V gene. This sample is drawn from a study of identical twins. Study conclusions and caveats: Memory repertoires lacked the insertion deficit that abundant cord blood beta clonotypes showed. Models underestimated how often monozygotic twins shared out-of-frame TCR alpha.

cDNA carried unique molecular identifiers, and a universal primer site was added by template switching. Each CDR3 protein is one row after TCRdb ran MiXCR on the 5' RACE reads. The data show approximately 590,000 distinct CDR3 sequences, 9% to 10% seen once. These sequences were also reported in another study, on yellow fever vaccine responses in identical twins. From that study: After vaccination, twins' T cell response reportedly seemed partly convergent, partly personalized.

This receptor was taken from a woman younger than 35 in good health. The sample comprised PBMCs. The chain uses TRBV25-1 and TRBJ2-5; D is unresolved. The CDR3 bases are TGTGCCAGCAGAGAACTAGAGACCCAGTACTTC. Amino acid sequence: CASRELETQYF. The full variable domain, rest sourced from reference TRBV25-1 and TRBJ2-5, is EADIYQTPRYLVIGTGKKITLECSQTMGHDKMYWYQQDPGMELHLIHYSYGVNSTEKGDLSSESTVSRIRTEHFPLTLESARPSHTSQYLCASRELETQYFGPGTRLLVL.